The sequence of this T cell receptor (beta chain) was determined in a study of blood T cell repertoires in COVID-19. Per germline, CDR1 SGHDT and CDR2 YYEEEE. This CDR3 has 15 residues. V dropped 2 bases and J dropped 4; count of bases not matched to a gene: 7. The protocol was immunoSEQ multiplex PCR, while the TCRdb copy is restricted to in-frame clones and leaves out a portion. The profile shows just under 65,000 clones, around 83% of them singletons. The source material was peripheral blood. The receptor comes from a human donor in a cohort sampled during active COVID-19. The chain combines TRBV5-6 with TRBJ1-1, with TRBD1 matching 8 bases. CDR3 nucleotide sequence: TGTGCCAGCAGCTTTAGGGACAGGTTTCGCACTGAAGCTTTCTTT. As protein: CASSFRDRFRTEAFF. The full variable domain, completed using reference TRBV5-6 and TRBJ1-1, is DAGVTQSPTHLIKTRGQQVTLRCSPKSGHDTVSWYQQALGQGPQFIFQYYEEEERQRGNFPDRFSGHQFPNYSSELNVNALLLGDSALYLCASSFRDRFRTEAFFGQGTRLTVV.